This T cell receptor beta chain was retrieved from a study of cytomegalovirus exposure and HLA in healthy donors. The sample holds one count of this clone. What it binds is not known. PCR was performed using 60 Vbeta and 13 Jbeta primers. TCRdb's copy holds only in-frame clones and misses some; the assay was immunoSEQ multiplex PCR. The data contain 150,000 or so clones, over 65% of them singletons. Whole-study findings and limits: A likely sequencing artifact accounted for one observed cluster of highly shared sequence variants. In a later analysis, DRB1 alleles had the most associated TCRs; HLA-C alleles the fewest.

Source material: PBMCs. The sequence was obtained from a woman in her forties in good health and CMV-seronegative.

CDR3 region: CASQQGAADTQYF. The CDR3 DNA sequence: TGTGCCAGCCAACAGGGGGCGGCAGATACGCAGTATTTT. J is TRBJ2-3 and V is TRBV25-1, with TRBD1 identical over 9 bases. Germline assignment: CDR1 MGHDK and CDR2 SYGVNS. There are 13 residues in the CDR3. V shed 8 bases, J shed 4 bases, and the junction held 4 bases outside the gene matches.